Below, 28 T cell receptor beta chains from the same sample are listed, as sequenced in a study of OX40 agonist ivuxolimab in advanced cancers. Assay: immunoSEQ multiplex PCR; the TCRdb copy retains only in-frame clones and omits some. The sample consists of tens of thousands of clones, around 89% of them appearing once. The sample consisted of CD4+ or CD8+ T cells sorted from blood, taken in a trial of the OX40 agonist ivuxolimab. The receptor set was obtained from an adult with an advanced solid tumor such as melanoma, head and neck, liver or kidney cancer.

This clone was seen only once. In nucleotides, the CDR3 is TGTGCCAGCAGGCAGGGGTCAAAGAATGAAAAACTGTTTTTT. Amino acids: CASRQGSKNEKLFF. This chain joins TRBV6-5 and TRBJ1-4, with a tentative D call TRBD1 (6 bases). Trimming cost V 6 bases and J 5 bases, with 13 bases left between them. This CDR3 spans 14 amino acids. Germline values: CDR1 MNHEY, CDR2 SVGAGI.

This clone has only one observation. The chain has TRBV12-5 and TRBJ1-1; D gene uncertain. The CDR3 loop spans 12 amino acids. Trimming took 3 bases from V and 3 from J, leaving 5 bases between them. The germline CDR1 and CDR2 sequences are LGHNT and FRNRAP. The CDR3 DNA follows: TGTGCTAGTGGTTTAAGCTACACTGAAGCTTTCTTT. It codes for CASGLSYTEAFF.

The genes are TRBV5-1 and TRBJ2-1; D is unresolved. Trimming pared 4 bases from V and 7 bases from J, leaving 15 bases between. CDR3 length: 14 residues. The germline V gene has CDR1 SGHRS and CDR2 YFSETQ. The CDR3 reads CASSLGQFDNEQFF. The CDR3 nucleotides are TGCGCCAGCAGCCTAGGGCAGTTCGATAATGAGCAGTTCTTC.

Here the CDR3 DNA reads TGTGCCAGCAGAACCGGGACAGGGCTTTATGGCTACACCTTC. Protein product: CASRTGTGLYGYTF. This rearrangement joins TRBV2 to TRBJ1-2; 9 nucleotides align to TRBD1. V dropped 6 bases and J dropped 5; count of bases not matched to a gene: 7. CDR1 is SNHLY and CDR2 is FYNNEI in the germline V gene. The CDR3 loop spans 14 amino acids.

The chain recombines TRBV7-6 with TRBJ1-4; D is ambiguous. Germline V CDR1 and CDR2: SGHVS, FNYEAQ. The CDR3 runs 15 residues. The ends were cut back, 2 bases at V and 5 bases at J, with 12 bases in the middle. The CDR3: CASSLSVADNEKLFF. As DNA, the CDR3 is TGTGCCAGCAGCTTATCCGTAGCAGACAATGAAAAACTGTTTTTT. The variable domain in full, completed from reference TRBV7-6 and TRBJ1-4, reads GAGVSQSPRYKVTKRGQDVALRCDPISGHVSLYWYRQALGQGPEFLTYFNYEAQQDKSGLPNDRFSAERPEGSISTLTIQRTEQRDSAMYRCASSLSVADNEKLFFGSGTQLSVL.

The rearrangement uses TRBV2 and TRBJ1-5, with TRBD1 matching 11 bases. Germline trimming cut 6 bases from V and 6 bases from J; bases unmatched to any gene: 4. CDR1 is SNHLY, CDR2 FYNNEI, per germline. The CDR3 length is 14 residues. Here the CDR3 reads CASSDGTGGQPQHF. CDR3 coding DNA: TGTGCCAGCAGCGACGGGACAGGGGGTCAGCCCCAGCATTTT.

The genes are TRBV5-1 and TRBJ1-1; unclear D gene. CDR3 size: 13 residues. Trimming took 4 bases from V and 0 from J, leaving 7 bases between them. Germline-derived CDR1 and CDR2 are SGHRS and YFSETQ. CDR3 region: CASSGLMNTEAFF. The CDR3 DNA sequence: TGCGCCAGCAGCGGGCTCATGAACACTGAAGCTTTCTTT.

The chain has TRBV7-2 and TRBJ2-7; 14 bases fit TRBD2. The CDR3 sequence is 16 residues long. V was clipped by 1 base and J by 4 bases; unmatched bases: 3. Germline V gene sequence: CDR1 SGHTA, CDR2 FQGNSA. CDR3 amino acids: CASSLGLAGGQYEQYF. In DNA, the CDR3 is TGTGCCAGCAGCTTAGGACTAGCGGGGGGGCAGTACGAGCAGTACTTC.

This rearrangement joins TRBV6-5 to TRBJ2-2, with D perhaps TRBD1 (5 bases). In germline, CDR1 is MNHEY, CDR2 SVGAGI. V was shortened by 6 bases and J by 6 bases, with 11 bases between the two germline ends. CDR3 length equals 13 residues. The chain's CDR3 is CASRTWGSGELFF. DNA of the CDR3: TGTGCCAGCAGAACCTGGGGCTCCGGGGAGCTGTTTTTT.

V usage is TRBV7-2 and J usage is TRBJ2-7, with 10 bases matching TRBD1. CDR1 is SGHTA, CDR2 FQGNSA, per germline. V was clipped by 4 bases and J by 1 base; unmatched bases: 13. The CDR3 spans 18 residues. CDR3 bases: TGTGCCAGCAGCTCGGGGGGATTGGGGACAGGGGTATCCTACGAGCAGTACTTC. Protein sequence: CASSSGGLGTGVSYEQYF.

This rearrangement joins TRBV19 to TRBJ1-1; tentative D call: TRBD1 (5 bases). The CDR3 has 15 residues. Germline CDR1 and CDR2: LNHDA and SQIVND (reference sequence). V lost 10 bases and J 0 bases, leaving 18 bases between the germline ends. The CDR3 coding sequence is TGTGCCACTACGCCCCCAGGGTATCTGAACACTGAAGCTTTCTTT. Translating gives CATTPPGYLNTEAFF. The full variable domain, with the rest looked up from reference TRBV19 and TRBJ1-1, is DGGITQSPKYLFRKEGQNVTLSCEQNLNHDAMYWYRQDPGQGLRLIYYSQIVNDFQKGDIAEGYSVSREKKESFPLTVTSAQKNPTAFYLCATTPPGYLNTEAFFGQGTRLTVV.

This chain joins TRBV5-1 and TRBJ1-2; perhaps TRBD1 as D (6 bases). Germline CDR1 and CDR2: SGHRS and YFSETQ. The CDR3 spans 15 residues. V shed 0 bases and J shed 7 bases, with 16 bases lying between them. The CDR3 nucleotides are TGCGCCAGCAGCTTGGTGGCAGGGGAGGCTAGTGGCTACACCTTC. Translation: CASSLVAGEASGYTF.

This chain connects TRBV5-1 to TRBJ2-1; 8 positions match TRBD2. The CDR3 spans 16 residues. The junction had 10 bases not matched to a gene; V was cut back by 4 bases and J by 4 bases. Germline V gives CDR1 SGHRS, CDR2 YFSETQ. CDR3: CASSRSETSGYNEQFF. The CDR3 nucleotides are TGCGCCAGCAGCCGCTCCGAAACTAGCGGTTACAATGAGCAGTTCTTC.

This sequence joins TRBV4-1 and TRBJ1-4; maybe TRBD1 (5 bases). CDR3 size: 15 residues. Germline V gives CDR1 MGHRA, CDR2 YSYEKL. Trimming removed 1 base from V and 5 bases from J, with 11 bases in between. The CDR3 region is CASSQGQPRNEKLFF. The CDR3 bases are TGCGCCAGCAGCCAAGGACAGCCTCGGAATGAAAAACTGTTTTTT.

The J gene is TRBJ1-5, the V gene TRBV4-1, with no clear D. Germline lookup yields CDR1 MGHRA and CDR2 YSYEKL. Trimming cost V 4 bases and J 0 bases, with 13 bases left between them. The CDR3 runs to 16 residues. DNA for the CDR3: TGCGCCAGCAGCCCGACCCGGGAGAATAGCAATCAGCCCCAGCATTTT. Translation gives CASSPTRENSNQPQHF.

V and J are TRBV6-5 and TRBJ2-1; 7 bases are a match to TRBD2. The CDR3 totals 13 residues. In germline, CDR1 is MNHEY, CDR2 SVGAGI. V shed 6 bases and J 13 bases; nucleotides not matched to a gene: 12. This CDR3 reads CASRGLGGTNQFF. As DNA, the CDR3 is TGTGCCAGCAGGGGGCTCGGGGGGACGAATCAGTTCTTC.

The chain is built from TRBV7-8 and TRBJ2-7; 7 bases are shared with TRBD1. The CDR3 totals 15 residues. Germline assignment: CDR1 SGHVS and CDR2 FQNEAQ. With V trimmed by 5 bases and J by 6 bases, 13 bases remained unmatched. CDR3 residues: CASSPPNRGEGEQYF. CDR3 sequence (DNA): TGTGCCAGCAGCCCACCAAACAGGGGTGAGGGCGAGCAGTACTTC.

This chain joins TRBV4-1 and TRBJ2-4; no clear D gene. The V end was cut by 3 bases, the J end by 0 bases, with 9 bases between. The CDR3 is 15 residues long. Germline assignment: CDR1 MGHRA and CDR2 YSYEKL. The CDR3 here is CASSQNTIAKNIQYF. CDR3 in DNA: TGCGCCAGCAGCCAGAATACGATAGCCAAAAACATTCAGTACTTC.

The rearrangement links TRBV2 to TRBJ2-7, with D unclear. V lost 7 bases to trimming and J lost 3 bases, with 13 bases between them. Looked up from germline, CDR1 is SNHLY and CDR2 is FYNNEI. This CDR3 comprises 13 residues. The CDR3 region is CASTLNPLYEQYF. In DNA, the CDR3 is TGTGCCAGCACCCTCAACCCCCTCTACGAGCAGTACTTC.

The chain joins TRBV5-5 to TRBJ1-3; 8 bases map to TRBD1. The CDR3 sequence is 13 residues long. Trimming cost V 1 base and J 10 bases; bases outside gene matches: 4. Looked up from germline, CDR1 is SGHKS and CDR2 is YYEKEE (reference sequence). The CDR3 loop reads CASSLTGGETIYF. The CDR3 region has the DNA TGTGCCAGCAGCTTGACAGGGGGTGAAACCATATATTTT.

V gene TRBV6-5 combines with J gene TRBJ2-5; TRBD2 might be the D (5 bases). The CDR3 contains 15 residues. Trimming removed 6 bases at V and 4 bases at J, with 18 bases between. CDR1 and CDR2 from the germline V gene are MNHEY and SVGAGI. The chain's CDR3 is CASSLRGLTGETQYF. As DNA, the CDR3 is TGTGCCAGCAGCCTGCGCGGACTCACGGGAGAGACCCAGTACTTC.

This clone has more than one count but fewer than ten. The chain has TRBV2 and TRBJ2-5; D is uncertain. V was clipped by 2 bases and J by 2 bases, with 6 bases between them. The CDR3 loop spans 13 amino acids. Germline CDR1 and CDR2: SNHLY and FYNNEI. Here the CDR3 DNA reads TGTGCCAGCAGTGAAATCAAACAAGAGACCCAGTACTTC. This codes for CASSEIKQETQYF.

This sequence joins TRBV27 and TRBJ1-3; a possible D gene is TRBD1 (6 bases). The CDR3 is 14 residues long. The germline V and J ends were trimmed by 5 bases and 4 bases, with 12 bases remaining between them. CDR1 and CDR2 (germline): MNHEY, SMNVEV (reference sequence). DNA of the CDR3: TGTGCCAGCAGTCCCAGGGGATTCGGAAACACCATATATTTT. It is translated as CASSPRGFGNTIYF.

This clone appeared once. CDR3 amino acids: CASSARWGVGEKLFF. DNA for the CDR3: TGTGCCAGCAGCGCTAGGTGGGGTGTGGGTGAAAAACTGTTTTTT. This chain connects TRBV7-2 to TRBJ1-4; no clear D. Germline loops: CDR1 SGHTA, CDR2 FQGNSA. V was clipped by 5 bases and J by 7 bases, with 17 bases between them. The CDR3 has 15 residues. Variable domain in full (rest from reference TRBV7-2 and TRBJ1-4): GAGVSQSPSNKVTEKGKDVELRCDPISGHTALYWYRQSLGQGLEFLIYFQGNSAPDKSGLPSDRFSAERTGGSVSTLTIQRTQQEDSAVYLCASSARWGVGEKLFFGSGTQLSVL.

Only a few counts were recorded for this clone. This CDR3 reads CASSKKEYTEAFF. For the CDR3, the DNA is TGTGCCAGTAGTAAGAAGGAATACACTGAAGCTTTCTTT. This chain links TRBV19 with TRBJ1-1; D unresolved. Trimming removed 4 bases from V and 3 bases from J, with 9 bases in between. The CDR3 contains 13 residues. Germline V gene data show CDR1 as LNHDA and CDR2 as SQIVND (reference sequence).

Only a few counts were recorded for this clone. CDR3 residues: CATSRVGQVAFF. For the CDR3, the DNA is TGTGCCACCAGCAGAGTAGGGCAGGTGGCTTTCTTT. The V call is TRBV15, the J call TRBJ1-1, with D unresolved. Per germline, CDR1 LNHNV and CDR2 YYDKDF (reference sequence). The CDR3 sequence is 12 residues long. The V gene lost 1 base and the J gene lost 11 bases, with 11 bases spanning the gap.

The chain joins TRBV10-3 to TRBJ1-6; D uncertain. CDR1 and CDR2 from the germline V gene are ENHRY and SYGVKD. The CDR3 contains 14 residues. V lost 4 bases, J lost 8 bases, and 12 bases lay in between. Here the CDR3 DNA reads TGTGCCATCAGTGTCGACCGCTTTTATTCACCCCTCCACTTT. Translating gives CAISVDRFYSPLHF.

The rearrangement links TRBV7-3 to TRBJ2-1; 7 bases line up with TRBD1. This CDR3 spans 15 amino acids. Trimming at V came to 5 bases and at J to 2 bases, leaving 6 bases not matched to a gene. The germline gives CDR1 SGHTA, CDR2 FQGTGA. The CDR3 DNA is TGTGCCAGCAGCCTTAGGGACAGCACCTACAATGAGCAGTTCTTC. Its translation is CASSLRDSTYNEQFF.